This T cell receptor beta chain was sequenced during a study of T-cell reconstitution after alpha-beta-depleted transplantation in children. Concerning this clonotype itself: Antigen unknown.

Study findings and constraints: Certain patients had high TCRbeta diversity at day 60, and it came from recipient T cells and thymic progenitors that survived.

The V end lost 2 bases, the J end lost 2 bases, and 6 bases lay between the germline ends. This CDR3 contains 14 residues. A TCRbeta library incorporating unique molecular identifiers was prepared. TCRdb reanalysed the PCR reads using MiXCR and keeps one entry per CDR3 protein. The sample has 610,000 or so distinct CDR3 sequences, 25% to 30% seen once. This TCR was recovered from a boy younger than two with Wiskott-Aldrich syndrome, due to receive a stem cell transplant. The chain carries TRBV12-3 or TRBV12-4 and TRBJ1-4; D not certain. The sample consisted of PBMCs, taken before TCRalphabeta/CD19-depleted stem cell transplant. The CDR3 here is CASSLRHTNEKLFF. The CDR3 DNA reads TGTGCCAGCAGTTTACGGCACACTAATGAAAAACTGTTTTTT.